A selection of T cell receptor beta chains follows, all from one sample in a study of PD-1 blockade in classical Hodgkin lymphoma. Clones were read by immunoSEQ multiplex PCR, and TCRdb kept only the in-frame ones, dropping some. Counted here are fewer than 2,000 clones, about 60% occurring once; the ten biggest clones make up about 45%. Material: CD8+ T cells from blood, obtained at baseline. These receptors all come from a human donor with classical Hodgkin lymphoma. Each CDR3 is given with its conserved first and last residue.

>TRBJ2-3|TRBV19
CASSIDHGLAEDTQYF
>TRBJ2-1|TRBV10-2
CASRPGGSDEQFF
>TRBJ1-4|TRBV4-3
CASSPQGGQSNEKLFF
>TRBJ2-7|TRBV6-9
CATLGGHEQYF
>TRBJ1-4|TRBV4-1
CASSPQGGQSNEKLFF
>TRBJ2-1|TRBV19
CASSMDGGSYNEQFF
>TRBJ1-2|TRBV4-1
CASSHTTGLKGYTF
>TRBJ2-2|TRBV7-9
CASSLVIPTGELFF
>TRBJ2-7|TRBV4-3
CASSQAAGYEQYF
>TRBJ2-7|TRBV6-8
CATLGGHEQYF
>TRBJ1-1|TRBV5-4
CASSRKDRNTEAFF
>TRBJ1-2|TRBV18
CASSPGQGMYGYTF
>TRBJ2-5|TRBV5-6
CASSLVAGGSETQYF